A single sample gave rise to the 28 T cell receptor beta chains below, sequenced in a study of beta chain features in type 1 diabetes. TCRB transcripts that were expressed got sequenced, as all of the isolated RNA had been reverse transcribed. Data came from immunoSEQ multiplex PCR; TCRdb stores just in-frame clones and leaves some out. The data show 600,000 to 650,000 clones, around 15% seen once. What was sequenced was naive CD4+ T cells from blood. The receptors shown here come from a man aged 18 to 30 in good health.

This clone was detected only a few times. The chain links TRBV19 to TRBJ2-1; D gene unclear. CDR1 is LNHDA, CDR2 SQIVND, per germline (reference sequence). This CDR3 comprises 18 residues. V lost 0 bases to trimming and J lost 2 bases, with 17 bases between them. This chain's CDR3 is CASSIDPPATFPYNEQFF. CDR3 DNA sequence: TGTGCCAGTAGTATAGATCCGCCGGCTACCTTCCCCTACAATGAGCAGTTCTTC. Full variable domain (remainder filled in from reference TRBV19 and TRBJ2-1): DGGITQSPKYLFRKEGQNVTLSCEQNLNHDAMYWYRQDPGQGLRLIYYSQIVNDFQKGDIAEGYSVSREKKESFPLTVTSAQKNPTAFYLCASSIDPPATFPYNEQFFGPGTRLTVL.

Only a few counts were recorded for this clone. J is TRBJ2-3 and V is TRBV5-4, with a possible D match to TRBD1 (7 bases). This CDR3 comprises 15 residues. The V end lost 0 bases, the J end lost 2 bases, and 10 bases lay between the germline ends. From germline, CDR1 is SGHNT and CDR2 YYREEE (reference sequence). The CDR3 is CASSLDRGLTDTQYF. In DNA form, the CDR3 reads TGTGCCAGCAGCTTGGACAGGGGACTCACAGATACGCAGTATTTT. Full variable domain (outside the CDR3, taken from reference TRBV5-4 and TRBJ2-3): ETGVTQSPTHLIKTRGQQVTLRCSSQSGHNTVSWYQQALGQGPQFIFQYYREEENGRGNFPPRFSGLQFPNYSSELNVNALELDDSALYLCASSLDRGLTDTQYFGPGTRLTVL.

This clone was found a few times. J is TRBJ2-7 and V is TRBV18, with 10 bases matching TRBD2. V trimming: 4 bases; J trimming: 1 base; junction bases outside the gene matches: 10. Germline V gene sequence: CDR1 KGHSH, CDR2 LQKENI. The CDR3 totals 17 residues. CDR3 nucleotides: TGTGCCAGCTCACTTGGGGGAACTAGCGGGACTTCCTACGAGCAGTACTTC. Encoded protein: CASSLGGTSGTSYEQYF.

To note about this clone: Within the sample, other DNA sequences also encode this same CDR3. The J gene is TRBJ2-5, the V gene TRBV9; D possibly uses TRBD1 or TRBD2 (5 bases each). The ends were cut back, 2 bases at V and 4 bases at J, with 6 bases in the middle. Germline lookup yields CDR1 SGDLS and CDR2 YYNGEE. CDR3 length: 12 residues. This CDR3 reads CASSVRGETQYF. CDR3 sequence (DNA): TGTGCCAGCAGCGTGAGGGGAGAGACCCAGTACTTC.

The table lists this clone with a few counts. The CDR3: CASIPHPGPSYEQYF. As DNA, the CDR3 is TGTGCCAGCATCCCCCACCCCGGGCCATCCTACGAGCAGTACTTC. The chain employs TRBV6-6 and TRBJ2-7; D uncertain. Trimming shortened V by 7 bases and J by 1 base, and 17 bases separated the two germline ends. The V gene's germline CDR1 is MNHNY and CDR2 SVGAGI (reference sequence). The CDR3 covers 15 residues.

The chain couples TRBV5-6 to TRBJ1-4, with no clear D. The CDR3 sequence is 13 residues long. Trimming left V 2 bases short and J 5 bases short, with 7 bases between. Germline V gene data show CDR1 as SGHDT and CDR2 as YYEEEE. CDR3 amino acids: CASSFRPNEKLFF. CDR3 bases: TGTGCCAGCAGCTTTCGGCCAAATGAAAAACTGTTTTTT.

The chain carries TRBV6-1 and TRBJ2-7; no clear D. The CDR3 is 13 amino acids. Germline V CDR1 and CDR2: MNHNS, SASEGT. The V gene lost 1 base and the J gene lost 6 bases, with 10 bases spanning the gap. CDR3 sequence: CASSEGGFPEQYF. CDR3 bases: TGTGCCAGCAGTGAAGGGGGATTTCCCGAGCAGTACTTC.

This clone came up a few times. The chain recombines TRBV28 with TRBJ2-5, with D maybe TRBD1 (6 bases). Germline lookup yields CDR1 MDHEN and CDR2 SYDVKM. This CDR3 has 15 amino acids. V lost 6 bases and J lost 0, with 14 bases in between. The CDR3 coding sequence is TGTGCCAGCAGCTCCGGACAGCATTACCAAGAGACCCAGTACTTC. Protein sequence: CASSSGQHYQETQYF.

The V and J genes are TRBV10-3 and TRBJ2-5, with TRBD1 matching 9 bases. The length of the CDR3 is 16 residues. Germline values: CDR1 ENHRY, CDR2 SYGVKD. Trimming removed 4 bases from V and 4 bases from J; junction bases left unmatched: 10. The CDR3: CAISAGRDRAPETQYF. In DNA, the CDR3 is TGTGCCATCAGTGCCGGTCGGGACAGGGCTCCAGAGACCCAGTACTTC.

This clone was seen a handful of times. This chain uses TRBV19 with TRBJ2-5; perhaps TRBD1 as D (5 bases). Germline V gives CDR1 LNHDA, CDR2 SQIVND (reference sequence). Trimming took off 5 bases at V and 7 bases at J, with 14 bases between the two ends. The CDR3 sequence is 13 residues long. CDR3 DNA: TGTGCCAGTAGTCCGGACACCCCAGGGACCCAGTACTTC. Its translation is CASSPDTPGTQYF.

V and J are TRBV6-5 and TRBJ1-2; D perhaps matches TRBD1 (5 bases). Germline loops: CDR1 MNHEY, CDR2 SVGAGI. CDR3 length: 14 amino acids. V was pared by 2 bases and J by 8 bases, with 15 bases between. The CDR3 here is CASSYVQGTIGYTF. In DNA, the CDR3 is TGTGCCAGCAGTTACGTTCAGGGTACGATCGGCTACACCTTC.

The J gene is TRBJ2-7, the V gene TRBV11-1; either TRBD1 or TRBD2 may fit D (5 bases each). Germline values: CDR1 SGHAT, CDR2 FQDESV (reference sequence). CDR3 length: 15 residues. V was cut by 6 bases and J by 3 bases, with 18 bases left in between. The CDR3: CASSFAQRDGYEQYF. CDR3 coding DNA: TGTGCCAGCAGTTTTGCACAGAGGGACGGCTACGAGCAGTACTTC.

This clone has just a few counts. V usage is TRBV5-6 and J usage is TRBJ1-2; 9 nucleotides line up with TRBD1. Unmatched junction bases numbered 10, after V lost 0 bases and J lost 7 bases. Germline lookup yields CDR1 SGHDT and CDR2 YYEEEE. The CDR3 totals 16 residues. The CDR3 DNA is TGTGCCAGCAGCTTGGACACGGGACAGGGCGGCGGTGGCTACACCTTC. Its protein product is CASSLDTGQGGGGYTF.

This chain links TRBV28 with TRBJ1-2; 12 bases are a match to TRBD1. The V gene end was trimmed by 6 bases and the J gene end by 5 bases; junction bases not matched to a gene: 7. The CDR3 sequence is 15 residues long. Germline assignment: CDR1 MDHEN and CDR2 SYDVKM. Here the CDR3 DNA reads TGTGCCAGCAGAACCGGGACAGGGGGCTCATATGGCTACACCTTC. It specifies CASRTGTGGSYGYTF.

This rearrangement joins TRBV2 to TRBJ2-7; TRBD1 matches 7 bases. V trimming: 3 bases; J trimming: 3 bases; junction bases outside the gene matches: 2. Germline V CDR1 and CDR2: SNHLY, FYNNEI. The CDR3 sequence is 13 residues long. For the CDR3, the DNA is TGTGCCAGCAGTGAGGGACAGCTCTACGAGCAGTACTTC. It specifies CASSEGQLYEQYF.

The V and J genes are TRBV9 and TRBJ2-5; D may correspond to TRBD1 or TRBD2 (5 bases each). Judging by the DNA end, TRBJ2-7 fits better; the J call may be wrong. Germline V CDR1 and CDR2: SGDLS, YYNGEE. This CDR3 has 14 residues. Written as DNA, the CDR3 is TGTGCCAGCAGCTCCGGACGGGGCCGAGACGAGCAGTACTTC. This gives the protein CASSSGRGRDEQYF.

Comments on this clone: The sample holds other DNA sequences that translate to the same CDR3. V usage is TRBV4-2 and J usage is TRBJ2-5, with D unclear. Germline-derived CDR1 and CDR2 are LGHNA and YNFKEQ. Trimming took 2 bases from V and 2 from J, leaving 0 bases between them. The length of the CDR3 is 11 residues. The CDR3 spells CASSQQETQYF. The CDR3 nucleotides read TGTGCCAGCAGCCAACAAGAGACCCAGTACTTC.

This clone was recorded a few times. The chain carries TRBV6-5 and TRBJ2-7, with D maybe TRBD2 (5 bases). V was clipped by 3 bases and J by 3 bases, with 12 bases between them. The CDR3 is 14 amino acids. Per germline, CDR1 MNHEY and CDR2 SVGAGI. CDR3: CASSYRRLGYEQYF. CDR3 sequence (DNA): TGTGCCAGCAGTTATCGGAGGCTGGGCTACGAGCAGTACTTC.

The chain combines TRBV13 with TRBJ1-2; no firm D call. Per the germline V gene, CDR1 is PRHDT and CDR2 is FYEKMQ (reference sequence). The CDR3 covers 14 residues. Trimming removed 1 base at V and 2 bases at J, with 8 bases between. CDR3 sequence reads: CASSLDRGNYGYTF. DNA of the CDR3: TGTGCCAGCAGCTTAGATCGAGGAAACTATGGCTACACCTTC.

There are a few counts of this clone. V is TRBV5-6 and J is TRBJ1-1; 9 bases align to TRBD1. The CDR3 runs to 16 residues. Trimming removed 0 bases from V and 3 bases from J; junction bases left unmatched: 6. Germline V lookup: CDR1 SGHDT, CDR2 YYEEEE. The CDR3 nucleotides are TGTGCCAGCAGCTTGGCCCGGGGACAGGGTTACACTGAAGCTTTCTTT. Encoded protein: CASSLARGQGYTEAFF.

The chain combines TRBV28 with TRBJ2-5; a weak D match, TRBD1 (6 bases). Trimming removed 8 bases at V and 4 bases at J, with 17 bases between. From germline, CDR1 is MDHEN and CDR2 SYDVKM. The CDR3 has 14 residues. CDR3 sequence reads: CASAGQRGAETQYF. The CDR3, as DNA: TGTGCCAGCGCCGGACAGCGAGGCGCAGAGACCCAGTACTTC.

The chain has TRBV18 and TRBJ2-1; TRBD1 matches 11 bases. Germline V gene sequence: CDR1 KGHSH, CDR2 LQKENI. The length of the CDR3 is 16 residues. Losses at the gene ends were 2 bases for V and 0 bases for J; bases not matched to a gene: 0. CDR3 coding DNA: TGTGCCAGCTCACCAGGACAGGGGGCCTCCTACAATGAGCAGTTCTTC. Amino acid sequence: CASSPGQGASYNEQFF.

In this sample, this clone turned up a few times. V usage is TRBV5-4 and J usage is TRBJ2-7, with D possibly TRBD2 on 6 matching bases. The CDR3 consists of 15 residues. V dropped 0 bases and J dropped 2 bases, with 12 bases sitting between them. Germline CDR1 reads SGHNT; CDR2 reads YYREEE (reference sequence). The CDR3 sequence is CASSLAGDLTYEQYF. The CDR3 DNA sequence: TGTGCCAGCAGCTTGGCGGGGGACCTTACCTACGAGCAGTACTTC.

The table lists this clone with a few counts. The V gene is TRBV5-4, the J gene TRBJ2-3, with 9 bases aligning to TRBD2. The V gene's germline CDR1 is SGHNT and CDR2 YYREEE (reference sequence). CDR3 length equals 18 residues. J lost 3 bases, V lost 0 bases, and 11 bases had no gene match. DNA for the CDR3: TGTGCCAGCAGCTTGGGGGTACTAGCGGGCAGACGTACAGATACGCAGTATTTT. Encoded protein: CASSLGVLAGRRTDTQYF.

The rearrangement uses TRBV19 and TRBJ2-1; weak D call: TRBD2 (6 bases). V shed 8 bases and J shed 7 bases, with 15 bases lying between them. Germline CDR1 and CDR2: LNHDA and SQIVND (reference sequence). This CDR3 comprises 13 residues. CDR3 protein: CASFSSGLNEQFF. The CDR3 DNA reads TGTGCCAGTTTCTCGAGCGGACTAAATGAGCAGTTCTTC.

The gene calls are TRBV7-2 and TRBJ2-7; D is unresolved. The CDR3 runs to 15 residues. V lost 2 bases and J 0 bases, leaving 11 bases between the germline ends. CDR1 SGHTA and CDR2 FQGNSA come from the germline V gene. CDR3 region: CASSLLGSYSYEQYF. The DNA of the CDR3 is TGTGCCAGCAGCTTACTGGGGTCTTACTCCTACGAGCAGTACTTC.

CDR3 protein: CASSQPTGQSSYNEQFF. CDR3 coding DNA: TGCGCCAGCAGCCAGCCCACAGGGCAGAGCTCCTACAATGAGCAGTTCTTC. The rearrangement joins TRBV4-1 to TRBJ2-1, with D maybe TRBD1 (6 bases). CDR3 size: 17 residues. V gave up 3 bases and J gave up 0 bases, with 15 bases separating them. From germline, CDR1 is MGHRA and CDR2 YSYEKL.

The chain carries TRBV2 and TRBJ2-7; a weak D match, TRBD2 (6 bases). CDR3 length equals 15 residues. CDR1 is SNHLY and CDR2 is FYNNEI in the germline V gene. The V and J ends lost 4 bases and 7 bases respectively, with 20 bases between them. The CDR3 DNA reads as TGTGCCAGCAGTGTCGCGGGACTCACCGTAAGGGAGCAGTACTTC. It translates to CASSVAGLTVREQYF.